This is a list of T cell receptor beta chains from one sample in a study of blood T cell repertoires in COVID-19. This table comes from immunoSEQ multiplex PCR, and its TCRdb copy is limited to in-frame clones, with some not included. The table shows about 80,000 clones, with approximately 88% occurring only once. Sample: peripheral blood. The receptor set was obtained from a woman aged 80 or over with acute or convalescent COVID-19. The CDR3 runs from the conserved cysteine through the conserved F or W.

j_gene,v_gene,CDR3aa
TRBJ2-5,TRBV3-1/TRBV3-2,CASSHRPAGVQETQYF
TRBJ2-3,TRBV19,CASSTRADTQYF
TRBJ2-7,TRBV27,CASSFRGRGIHEQYF
TRBJ2-5,TRBV5-1,CASSPTGTGSFETQYF
TRBJ2-3,TRBV9,CASMGAGTDTQYF
TRBJ2-3,TRBV7-3,CASSPTRADTQYF
TRBJ1-6,TRBV9,CASSVAPGQGYNSPLHF
TRBJ1-3,TRBV6-1,CASSGTGEAGNTIYF
TRBJ2-1,TRBV6-1,CASSEFASSGRYNEQFF
TRBJ1-1,TRBV19,CASSNGRYTEAFF
TRBJ2-5,TRBV2,CASSERETQYF
TRBJ2-1,TRBV3-1/TRBV3-2,CASSQVGTGYTSGKDNEQFF
TRBJ1-1,TRBV28,CASTPGGGVNTEAFF
TRBJ2-7,TRBV6-2/TRBV6-3,CASSPYRDFSYEQYF
TRBJ2-3,TRBV6-4,CASSDSKLSDTQYF
TRBJ2-1,TRBV19,CASSMGRKYNEQFF
TRBJ2-1,TRBV7-9,CASSRAGLAGTGEQFF
TRBJ2-7,TRBV29-1,CSVGLGTGMGEQYF
TRBJ1-4,TRBV5-1,CASSQGGAGNEKLFF
TRBJ2-3,TRBV7-7,CASSPLGGGASTDTQYF
TRBJ1-2,TRBV9,CASTPGGGGWYGYTF
TRBJ2-1,TRBV19,CASSKMGLAVDEQFF
TRBJ1-1,TRBV19,CASGQRTEAFF
TRBJ2-5,TRBV5-1,CASRQGRQETQYF
TRBJ2-7,TRBV3-1/TRBV3-2,CASSPTSGSYEQYF
TRBJ2-7,TRBV7-2,CASSPTGQGAAYEQYF
TRBJ2-5,TRBV18,CASSPRVSTGGSQETQYF
TRBJ2-2,TRBV19,CASKRGQGATTGELFF
TRBJ2-5,TRBV5-1,CASMSGAQETQYF
TRBJ1-3,TRBV12-5,CASGLGTPGNTIYF
TRBJ2-7,TRBV6-5,CASSRTGQDPYEQYF
TRBJ2-7,TRBV27,CASSGLAGAYEQYF
TRBJ2-3,TRBV12-3/TRBV12-4,CASTSGGDTQYF
TRBJ2-1,TRBV6-5,CASRGGANSYNEQFF
TRBJ2-7,TRBV5-6,CASSLLRGSYEQYF
TRBJ2-1,TRBV19,CASSDRTRGSYNEQFF
TRBJ2-7,TRBV12-3/TRBV12-4,CASSFNYAEQYF
TRBJ2-3,TRBV6-2/TRBV6-3,CASSLGTFTDTQYF
TRBJ1-2,TRBV4-3,CASSPDRVNYGYTF
TRBJ2-3,TRBV5-1,CASSLGTSASLSTDTQYF
TRBJ2-6,TRBV5-6,CASTPKGRYGSGANVLTF
TRBJ1-2,TRBV2,CAGGDSVIYTF
TRBJ1-4,TRBV7-2,CASSLNPTGFYEKLFF
TRBJ1-2,TRBV27,CASSSGTGGFNYGYTF
TRBJ2-6,TRBV9,CASSVAELGGSSGANVLTF
TRBJ2-5,TRBV11-2,CASSSSGLLAEVSQETQYF
TRBJ2-1,TRBV19,CASSYLAGPYNEQFF
TRBJ1-4,TRBV29-1,CSVSQGAGEKLFF
TRBJ2-5,TRBV2,CASRIEGGVETQYF
TRBJ2-7,TRBV3-1/TRBV3-2,CASSQTRQGIPREQYF
TRBJ1-2,TRBV6-1,CASSDGAGGYTF